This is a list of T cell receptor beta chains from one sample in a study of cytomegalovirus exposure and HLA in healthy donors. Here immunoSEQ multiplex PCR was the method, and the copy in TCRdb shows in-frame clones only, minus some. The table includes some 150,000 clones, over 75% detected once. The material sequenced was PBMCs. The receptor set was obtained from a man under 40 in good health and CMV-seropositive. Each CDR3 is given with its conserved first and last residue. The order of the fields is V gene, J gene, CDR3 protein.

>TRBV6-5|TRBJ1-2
CASRSDRTYGYTF
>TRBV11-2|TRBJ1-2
CASSGPGYGYGYTF
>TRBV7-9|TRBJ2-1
CASSLGLSYNEQFF
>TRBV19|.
CASRPGTGGLYEQYF
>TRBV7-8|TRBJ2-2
CASSQFGELFF
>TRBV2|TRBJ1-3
CASTGGRSIISGNTIYF
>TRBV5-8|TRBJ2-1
CASSGQREGQIVYNEQFF
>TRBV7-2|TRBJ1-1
CASSLGQGKNTEAFF
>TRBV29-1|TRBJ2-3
CSVEVVSSTDTQYF
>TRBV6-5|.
CASSETQGSYEQYF
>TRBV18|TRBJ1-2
CASSPARQGDGYTF
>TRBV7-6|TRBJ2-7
CASSLGQVTSYEQYF
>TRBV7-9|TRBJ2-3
CASSLRGGEDTQYF
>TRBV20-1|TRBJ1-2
CSGDTYYGYTF
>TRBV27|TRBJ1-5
CASGQGTGQYQPQHF
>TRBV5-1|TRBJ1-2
CASSSDGQGVGYTF
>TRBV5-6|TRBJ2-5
CASSLTTKLVTETQYF
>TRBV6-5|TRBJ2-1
CASRAGSSYNEQFF
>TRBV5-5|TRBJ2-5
CASSLLSSGEETQYF
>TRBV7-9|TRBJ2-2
CASSPTTGTGELFF
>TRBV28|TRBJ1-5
CASSFQGQGVSPQHF
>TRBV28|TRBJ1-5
CASSTGRGSNQPQHF
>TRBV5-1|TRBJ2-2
CASSLQGRIGTGELFF
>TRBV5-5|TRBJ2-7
CASSRQGSYEQYF
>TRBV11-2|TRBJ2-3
CASSFRGTSTDTQYF
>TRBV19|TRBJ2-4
CASSIGQGRNIQYF
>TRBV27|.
CASRGLHNEQYF
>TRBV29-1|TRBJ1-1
CSVAGATEAFF
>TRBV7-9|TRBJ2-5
CASRQEYGETQYF
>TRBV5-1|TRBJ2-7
CASSLARDYEQYF
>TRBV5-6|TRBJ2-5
CASSLGPVLAGTQYF
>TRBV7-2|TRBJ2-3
CASSPRRADTQYF
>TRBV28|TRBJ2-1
CASTLGLYNEQFF
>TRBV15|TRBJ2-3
CATSVLPRDTSTDTQYF